This T cell receptor beta chain was captured by sequencing in a study of T cell responses to AZD1222 COVID-19 vaccine. V shed 6 bases and J shed 4 bases, with 11 bases lying between them. This CDR3 spans 13 amino acids. Some clones are missing from TCRdb's copy, which holds only in-frame ones; the method was immunoSEQ multiplex PCR. Counted here are some 120,000 clones, 85% occurring once; the ten biggest clones make up almost 4.5%. The rearrangement links TRBV12-3 or TRBV12-4 to TRBJ2-3; no clear D gene. The receptor was derived from an adult who received the AZD1222 COVID-19 vaccine. The sequences come from peripheral blood, collected 28 days after the second AZD1222 dose. CDR3: CASSPQVADTQYF. CDR3 DNA: TGTGCCAGCAGCCCCCAGGTTGCAGATACGCAGTATTTT.